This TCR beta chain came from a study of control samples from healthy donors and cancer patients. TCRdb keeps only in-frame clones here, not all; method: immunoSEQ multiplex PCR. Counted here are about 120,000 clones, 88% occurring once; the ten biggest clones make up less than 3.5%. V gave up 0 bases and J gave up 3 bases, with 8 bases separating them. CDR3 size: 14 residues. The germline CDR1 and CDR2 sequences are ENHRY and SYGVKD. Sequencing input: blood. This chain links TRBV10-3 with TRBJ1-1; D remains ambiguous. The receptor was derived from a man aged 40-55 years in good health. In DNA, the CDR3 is TGTGCCATCAGTGAGTCAAAGGGTTACACTGAAGCTTTCTTT. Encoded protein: CAISESKGYTEAFF.